The clone carrying this TCR beta chain showed up many times. Lactation, pregnancy, other autoimmune disease or uncontrolled infection led to exclusion of patients. Diagnoses used clinical symptoms, serum thyroxine and TRAb, thyroid ultrasound and orbital computed tomography. The data are from a study of T cells in Graves' hyperthyroidism and ophthalmopathy. Turning to the study itself: Peripheral blood was secured at the point of initial diagnosis, before any treatment.

RNA transcripts served as the template for amplifying TCR beta CDR3 regions. First-round RT-PCR targeting the TCR CDR3 was performed with the HTBI primer set. TCRdb re-derived calls from the multiplex PCR reads in MiXCR, one entry per CDR3 protein. This sample has about 560,000 distinct CDR3 sequences, with 13% to 15% found just once. Trimming took off 1 base at V and 6 bases at J, with 12 bases between the two ends. Per germline, CDR1 GTSNPN and CDR2 SVGIG (reference sequence). CDR3 length: 13 residues. The sample consisted of blood. The chain has TRBV30 and TRBJ1-1; no definite D call. The origin of this receptor is a woman aged 40 to 55 with Graves' hyperthyroidism. The CDR3 DNA reads TGTGCCTGGAGTGGTGCGGAAAGGGCTGAAGCTTTCTTT. As protein: CAWSGAERAEAFF. Full variable domain (outside the CDR3, taken from reference TRBV30 and TRBJ1-1): SQTIHQWPATLVQPVGSPLSLECTVEGTSNPNLYWYRQAAGRGLQLLFYSVGIGQISSEVPQNLSASRPQDRQFILSSKKLLLSDSGFYLCAWSGAERAEAFFGQGTRLTVV.